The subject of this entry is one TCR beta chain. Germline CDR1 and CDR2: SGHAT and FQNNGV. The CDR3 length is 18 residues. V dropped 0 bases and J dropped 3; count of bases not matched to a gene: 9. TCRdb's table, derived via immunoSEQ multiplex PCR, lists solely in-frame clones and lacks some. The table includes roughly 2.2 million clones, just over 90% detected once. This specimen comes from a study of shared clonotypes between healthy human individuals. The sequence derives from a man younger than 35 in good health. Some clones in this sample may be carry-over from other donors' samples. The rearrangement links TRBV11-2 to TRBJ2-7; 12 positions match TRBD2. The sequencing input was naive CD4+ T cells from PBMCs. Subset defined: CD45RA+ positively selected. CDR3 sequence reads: CASSLEGLAGGGRYEQYF. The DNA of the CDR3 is TGTGCCAGCAGCTTAGAGGGCCTAGCGGGAGGGGGTCGCTACGAGCAGTACTTC.